This entry lists 9 T cell receptor beta chains sequenced from one sample in a study of cytotoxic CD8 clonotypes in ibrutinib-treated CLL. TCRdb's table, derived via immunoSEQ multiplex PCR, lists solely in-frame clones and lacks some. This table has hundreds of thousands of clones, under 75% appearing once. The sample was PBMCs, taken after 24 months of ibrutinib treatment. The receptors were sampled from a human donor with chronic lymphocytic leukemia.

The chain carries TRBV11-2 and TRBJ2-7; 8 nucleotides align to TRBD1. Germline V gene lookup returns CDR1 SGHAT and CDR2 FQNNGV. Trimming took 5 bases from V and 5 from J; bases not matched to a gene: 8. This CDR3 contains 14 residues. The CDR3 region is CASSRRTGSHEQYF. The CDR3 coding sequence is TGTGCCAGCAGCCGTCGGACAGGGAGCCACGAGCAGTACTTC.

This clone has a single count. The chain links TRBV11-3 to TRBJ2-3; D unclear. With 7 bases removed from V and 4 bases from J, the gap between germline ends came to 12 bases. Germline CDR1 SGHNT, CDR2 YENEEA. The CDR3 is made up of 13 amino acids. The CDR3 sequence is CASTSSGADTQYF. Written as DNA, the CDR3 is TGTGCCAGCACCTCGTCCGGCGCAGATACGCAGTATTTT.

This clone was recorded once. The chain uses TRBV4-2 and TRBJ2-7, with 8 bases identical to TRBD2. The J segment lost 1 base and the V segment lost 0 bases, leaving 2 bases of the junction unmatched. There are 15 residues in the CDR3. Germline loops: CDR1 LGHNA, CDR2 YNFKEQ. CDR3 in DNA: TGTGCCAGCAGCCAAGATTCTAGCGGGTCCTACGAGCAGTACTTC. Protein: CASSQDSSGSYEQYF.

The chain uses TRBV6-6 and TRBJ2-2; D gene unclear. The V gene lost 3 bases and the J gene lost 5 bases, with 4 bases spanning the gap. This CDR3 has 12 amino acids. Germline V lookup: CDR1 MNHNY, CDR2 SVGAGI (reference sequence). The CDR3 DNA is TGTGCCAGCAGTTATAGTACCGGGGAGCTGTTTTTT. This sequence encodes CASSYSTGELFF.

This chain uses TRBV29-1 with TRBJ2-2, with D possibly being TRBD2 (6 bases). V lost 7 bases, J lost 5 bases, and 11 bases lay in between. The germline V gene has CDR1 SQVTM and CDR2 ANQGSEA. This CDR3 comprises 12 residues. The CDR3 bases are TGCAGCGCTCCACGGGAGACCGGGGAGCTGTTTTTT. Amino acids: CSAPRETGELFF.

The chain uses TRBV6-5 and TRBJ2-2; TRBD1 or TRBD2 may be the D gene (6 bases each). V lost 7 bases to trimming and J lost 4 bases, with 13 bases between them. Per germline, CDR1 MNHEY and CDR2 SVGAGI. This CDR3 is 14 amino acids long. As DNA, the CDR3 is TGTGCCAGCACTTTACAGGGAGGCACCGGGGAGCTGTTTTTT. As protein: CASTLQGGTGELFF.

The chain carries TRBV9 and TRBJ2-1; D gene ambiguous. The CDR3 has 12 amino acids. The germline V and J ends were trimmed by 4 bases and 8 bases, with 10 bases remaining between them. Germline CDR1 is SGDLS and CDR2 is YYNGEE. CDR3 nucleotide sequence: TGTGCCAGCAGCAGTCTGAGCGATGAGCAGTTCTTC. Amino acid sequence: CASSSLSDEQFF.

J is TRBJ2-1 and V is TRBV6-5; D unresolved. This CDR3 has 15 residues. The germline V and J ends were trimmed by 5 bases and 7 bases, with 18 bases remaining between them. The germline gives CDR1 MNHEY, CDR2 SVGAGI. The CDR3 spells CASSPRDGISNEQFF. The CDR3 DNA sequence: TGTGCCAGCAGTCCACGCGATGGAATATCGAATGAGCAGTTCTTC.

The chain recombines TRBV12-5 with TRBJ1-2, with unresolved D. The CDR3 loop spans 15 amino acids. Trimming took off 4 bases at V and 4 bases at J, with 16 bases between the two ends. Germline CDR1 reads LGHNT; CDR2 reads FRNRAP. The chain's CDR3 is CASGSPGRPAYGYTF. The CDR3 coding sequence is TGTGCTAGTGGTTCGCCTGGGCGCCCGGCCTATGGCTACACCTTC.